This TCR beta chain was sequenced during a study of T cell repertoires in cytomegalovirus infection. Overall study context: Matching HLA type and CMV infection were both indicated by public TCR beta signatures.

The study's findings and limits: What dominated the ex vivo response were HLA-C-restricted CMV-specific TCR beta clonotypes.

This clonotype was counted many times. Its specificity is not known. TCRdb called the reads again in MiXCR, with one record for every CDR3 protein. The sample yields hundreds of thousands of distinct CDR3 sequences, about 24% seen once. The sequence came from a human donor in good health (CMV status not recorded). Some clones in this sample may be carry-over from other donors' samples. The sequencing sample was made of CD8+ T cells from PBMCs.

CDR3 DNA: TGCGCCAGCAGCCCCCCCTTACTAGCGGGGGACACAGATACGCAGTATTTT. Its protein is CASSPPLLAGDTDTQYF. The V and J genes are TRBV4-1 and TRBJ2-3; TRBD2 matches at 11 bases. The CDR3 has 17 amino acids. CDR1 is MGHRA and CDR2 is YSYEKL in the germline V gene. V lost 4 bases, J lost 2 bases, and 8 bases stayed unmatched.